Listed below are T cell receptor beta chains from one sample, sequenced in a study of siplizumab effects on memory and regulatory T cells. Sequenced by immunoSEQ multiplex PCR; TCRdb stores in-frame clones only, minus some. The table has around 100,000 clones, more than 85% seen once. Sequencing used CD4+ T cells sorted from blood. The receptor set was obtained from a human donor in good health. Each CDR3 is given with its conserved first and last residue. Each record gives: V gene, J gene, CDR3 protein.

TRBV6-5	TRBJ1-5	CASSLDGQGDQPQHF
TRBV10-2	TRBJ2-3	CASSEPGRGTDTQYF
TRBV18	TRBJ2-1	CASSPGTSGGPTMYNEQFF
TRBV25-1	TRBJ2-2	CASNPAEGANTGELFF
TRBV10-1	TRBJ2-7	CASSSGTALHEQYF
TRBV6-5	TRBJ1-3	CASRRTEGNTIYF
TRBV4-1	TRBJ2-5	CASSLGLVEETQYF
TRBV5-1	TRBJ2-3	CASAGLATDTQYF
TRBV30	TRBJ1-1	CAWRLGGTEAFF
TRBV5-6	TRBJ2-3	CASSQGELRTDTQYF
TRBV6-1	TRBJ2-4	CASSGQERKNIQYF
TRBV30	TRBJ1-2	CAWWGMGPQTGYTF
TRBV23-1	TRBJ2-7	CASSQPKIWRDRDYYEQYF
TRBV11-2	TRBJ2-7	CASSRIGQGALYEQYF
TRBV18	TRBJ1-1	CASSPRVHTANTEAFF
TRBV7-3	TRBJ1-1	CASSLLSVNTEAFF
TRBV7-8	TRBJ2-7	CASSTRQGSRGSEQYF
TRBV19	TRBJ2-4	CASSILGLAKNIQYF
TRBV29-1	TRBJ1-5	CSVVRGSNQPQHF
TRBV2	TRBJ2-7	CASSAQYYEGQYF
TRBV5-4	TRBJ2-5	CASSRRQGGVQETQYF
TRBV7-2	TRBJ2-7	CASTLDETSFYEQYF
TRBV7-2	TRBJ1-3	CASSLEGAVSGNTIYF
TRBV10-3	TRBJ2-1	CAISQEGNEQFF
TRBV5-1	TRBJ2-1	CASSSTGVPYNEQFF
TRBV5-4	TRBJ1-2	CASSFQGRRTGGYTF
TRBV4-2	TRBJ1-1	CASSQETGLANTEAFF
TRBV4-1	TRBJ2-3	CASSQINLVYTDTQYF
TRBV18	TRBJ2-7	CVGSSDEQYF